The following is a TCR beta chain sequence with its context. CDR3 length: 15 residues. CDR1 is SGHTA, CDR2 FQGNSA, per germline. V was pared by 4 bases and J by 5 bases, with 4 bases of the junction left unmatched. This sample is part of a study of cytomegalovirus exposure and HLA in healthy donors. PCR amplification relied on 60 Vbeta primers (plus 13 Jbeta primers). TCRdb keeps only in-frame clones here, not all; method: immunoSEQ multiplex PCR. The sample consists of roughly 190,000 clones, about three quarters of them appearing once. The TCR sequence derives from a woman aged 25-40 years in good health and CMV-seropositive. Sequencing was carried out using PBMCs. The J gene is TRBJ2-3, the V gene TRBV7-2; 12 bases fit TRBD2. The CDR3, as DNA: TGTGCCAGCAGCTCGACTAGCGGGAGTCGAGATACGCAGTATTTT. It translates to CASSSTSGSRDTQYF.